This note documents a single T cell receptor (beta chain) sequence. Antigen specificity is unknown. 5'RACE template switching produced TCR cDNA carrying a universal primer site and UMIs. TCRdb re-called the 5' RACE reads with MiXCR, one entry per CDR3 protein. The sample includes fewer than 350,000 distinct CDR3 sequences, 8.5% to 10% seen only once; the top ten take approximately 19%. The CDR3 contains 12 residues. The germline V gene encodes CDR1 SGHNT and CDR2 YENEEA. V gave up 4 bases and J gave up 7 bases, with 8 bases separating them. These data come from a study of T cells after yellow fever vaccination. General study findings and limits: The CD4 and CD8 compartments had a small share of their clonotypes in common.

Sequenced material: PBMCs, taken on the day of the first yellow fever vaccination. V gene TRBV11-3 combines with J gene TRBJ2-1; D gene uncertain. The source of this sequence is a man younger than 35 who received the YFV17D yellow fever vaccine. CDR3 in amino acids: CASSSRWNEQFF. CDR3 DNA sequence: TGTGCCAGCAGCTCCCGGTGGAATGAGCAGTTCTTC.